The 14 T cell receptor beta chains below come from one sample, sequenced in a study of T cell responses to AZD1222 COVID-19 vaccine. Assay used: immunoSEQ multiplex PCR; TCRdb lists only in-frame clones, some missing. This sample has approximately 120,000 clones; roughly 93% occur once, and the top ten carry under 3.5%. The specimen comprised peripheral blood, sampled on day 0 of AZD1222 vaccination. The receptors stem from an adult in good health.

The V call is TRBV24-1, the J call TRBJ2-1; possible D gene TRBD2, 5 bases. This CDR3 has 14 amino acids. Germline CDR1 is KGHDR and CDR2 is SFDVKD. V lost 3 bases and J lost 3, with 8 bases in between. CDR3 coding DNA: TGTGCCACCAGTGATCGCCGGGGCTACAATGAGCAGTTCTTC. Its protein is CATSDRRGYNEQFF.

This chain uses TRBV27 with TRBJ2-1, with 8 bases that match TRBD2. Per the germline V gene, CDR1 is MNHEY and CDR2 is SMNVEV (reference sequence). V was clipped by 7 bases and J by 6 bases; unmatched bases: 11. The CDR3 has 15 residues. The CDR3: CASNKGTRNVNEQFF. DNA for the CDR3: TGTGCCAGCAATAAAGGGACTAGAAACGTCAATGAGCAGTTCTTC.

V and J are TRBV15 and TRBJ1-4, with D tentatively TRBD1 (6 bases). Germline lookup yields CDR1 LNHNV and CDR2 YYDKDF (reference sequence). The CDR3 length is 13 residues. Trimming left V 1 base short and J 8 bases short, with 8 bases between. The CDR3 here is CATSRGGREKLFF. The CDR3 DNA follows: TGTGCCACCAGCAGAGGGGGGCGGGAAAAACTGTTTTTT.

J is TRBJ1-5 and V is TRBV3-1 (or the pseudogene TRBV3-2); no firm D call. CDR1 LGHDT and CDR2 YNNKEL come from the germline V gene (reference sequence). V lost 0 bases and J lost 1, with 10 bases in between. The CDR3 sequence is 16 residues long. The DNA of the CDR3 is TGTGCCAGCAGCCAAGATGGGGTGGGAAGCAATCAGCCCCAGCATTTT. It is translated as CASSQDGVGSNQPQHF.

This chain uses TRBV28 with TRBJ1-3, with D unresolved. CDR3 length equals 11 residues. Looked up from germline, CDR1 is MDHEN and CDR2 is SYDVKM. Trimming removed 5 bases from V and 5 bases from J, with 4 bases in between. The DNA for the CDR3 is TGTGCCAGCAGTGAAAGAAACACCATATATTTT. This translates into CASSERNTIYF.

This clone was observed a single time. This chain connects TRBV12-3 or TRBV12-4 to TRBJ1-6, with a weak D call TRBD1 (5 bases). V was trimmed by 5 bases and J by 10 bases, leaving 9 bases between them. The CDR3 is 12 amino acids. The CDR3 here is CASSQDISPLHF. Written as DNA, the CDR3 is TGTGCCAGCAGTCAGGACATCTCACCCCTCCACTTT.

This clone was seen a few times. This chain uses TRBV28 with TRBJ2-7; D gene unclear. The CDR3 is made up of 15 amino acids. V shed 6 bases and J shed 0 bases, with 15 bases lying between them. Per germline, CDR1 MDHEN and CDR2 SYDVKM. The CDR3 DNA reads TGTGCCAGCAGCCCAATAGGAGAAATCTCCTACGAGCAGTACTTC. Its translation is CASSPIGEISYEQYF.

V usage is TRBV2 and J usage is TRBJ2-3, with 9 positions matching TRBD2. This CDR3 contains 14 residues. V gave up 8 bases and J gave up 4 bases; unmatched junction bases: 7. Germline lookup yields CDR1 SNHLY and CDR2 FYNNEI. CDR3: CASGMGLAADTQYF. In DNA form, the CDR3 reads TGTGCCAGCGGAATGGGACTAGCTGCAGATACGCAGTATTTT.

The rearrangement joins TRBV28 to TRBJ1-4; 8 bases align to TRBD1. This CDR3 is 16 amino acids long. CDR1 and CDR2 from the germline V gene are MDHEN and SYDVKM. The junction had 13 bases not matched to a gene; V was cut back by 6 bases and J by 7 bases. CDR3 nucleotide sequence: TGTGCCAGCAGGCCCTATGGCGACAGGGGAGTTGAAAAACTGTTTTTT. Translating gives CASRPYGDRGVEKLFF.

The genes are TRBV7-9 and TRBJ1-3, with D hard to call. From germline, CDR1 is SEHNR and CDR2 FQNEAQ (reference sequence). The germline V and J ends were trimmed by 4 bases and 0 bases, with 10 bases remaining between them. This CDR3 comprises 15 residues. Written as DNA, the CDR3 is TGTGCCAGCAGCTGGTTGGAGGACTCTGGAAACACCATATATTTT. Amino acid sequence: CASSWLEDSGNTIYF.

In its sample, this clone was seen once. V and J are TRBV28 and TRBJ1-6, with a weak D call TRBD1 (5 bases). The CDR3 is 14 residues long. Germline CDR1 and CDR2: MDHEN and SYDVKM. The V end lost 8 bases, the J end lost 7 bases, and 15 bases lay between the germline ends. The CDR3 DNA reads TGTGCCAGCCGGGCGGCGGGGGGAAATTCACCCCTCCACTTT. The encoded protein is CASRAAGGNSPLHF.

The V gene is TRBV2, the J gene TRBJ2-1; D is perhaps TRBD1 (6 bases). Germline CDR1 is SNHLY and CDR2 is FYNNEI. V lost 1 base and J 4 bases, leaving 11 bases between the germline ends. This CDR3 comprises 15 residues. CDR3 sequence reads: CASSEGTATYNEQFF. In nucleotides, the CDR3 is TGTGCCAGCAGTGAAGGGACAGCTACTTACAATGAGCAGTTCTTC.

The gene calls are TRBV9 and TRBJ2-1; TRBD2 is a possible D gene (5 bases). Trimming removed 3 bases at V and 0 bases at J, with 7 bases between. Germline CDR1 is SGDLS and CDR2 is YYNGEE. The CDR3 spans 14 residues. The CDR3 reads CASSATSSYNEQFF. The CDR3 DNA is TGTGCCAGCAGCGCCACTAGCTCCTACAATGAGCAGTTCTTC. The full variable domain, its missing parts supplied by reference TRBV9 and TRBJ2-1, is DSGVTQTPKHLITATGQRVTLRCSPRSGDLSVYWYQQSLDQGLQFLIQYYNGEERAKGNILERFSAQQFPDLHSELNLSSLELGDSALYFCASSATSSYNEQFFGPGTRLTVL.

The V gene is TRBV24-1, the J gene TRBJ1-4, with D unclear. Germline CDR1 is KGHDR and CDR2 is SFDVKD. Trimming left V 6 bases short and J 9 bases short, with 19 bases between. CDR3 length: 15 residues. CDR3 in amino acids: CATSRPEPYSKKLFF. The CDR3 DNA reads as TGTGCCACCAGTAGACCGGAACCTTACTCGAAAAAACTGTTTTTT.